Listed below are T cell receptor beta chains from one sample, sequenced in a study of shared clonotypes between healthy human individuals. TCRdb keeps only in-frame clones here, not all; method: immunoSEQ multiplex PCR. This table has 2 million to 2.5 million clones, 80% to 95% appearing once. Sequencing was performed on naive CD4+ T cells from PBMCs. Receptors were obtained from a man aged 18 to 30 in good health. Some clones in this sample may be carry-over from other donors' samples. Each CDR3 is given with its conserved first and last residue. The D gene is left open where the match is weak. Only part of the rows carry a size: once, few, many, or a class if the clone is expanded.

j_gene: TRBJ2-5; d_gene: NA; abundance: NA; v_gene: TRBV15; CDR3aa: CATSRGSETQYF; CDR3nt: TGTGCCACCAGCAGAGGGTCCGAGACCCAGTACTTC
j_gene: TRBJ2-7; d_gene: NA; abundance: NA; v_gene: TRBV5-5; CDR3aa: CASSLSEGDLSYEQYF; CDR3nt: TGTGCCAGCAGCTTGTCTGAGGGGGACCTATCCTACGAGCAGTACTTC
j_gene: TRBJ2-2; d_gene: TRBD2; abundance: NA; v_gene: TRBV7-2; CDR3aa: CASSLWGGGRGSGELFF; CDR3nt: TGTGCCAGCAGCCTATGGGGTGGCGGGAGAGGGTCCGGGGAGCTGTTTTTT
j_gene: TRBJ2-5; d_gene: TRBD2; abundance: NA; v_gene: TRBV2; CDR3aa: CASTLGLAGGQETQYF; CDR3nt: TGTGCCAGCACCCTCGGACTAGCGGGAGGCCAAGAGACCCAGTACTTC
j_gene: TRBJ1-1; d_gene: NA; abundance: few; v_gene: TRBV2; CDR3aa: CASSPQVRNTEAFF; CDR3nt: TGTGCCAGCAGTCCACAGGTCAGGAACACTGAAGCTTTCTTT
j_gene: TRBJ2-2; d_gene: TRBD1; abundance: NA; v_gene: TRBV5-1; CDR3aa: CASRTGTVDSGELFF; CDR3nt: TGCGCCAGCAGGACCGGGACAGTTGACTCCGGGGAGCTGTTTTTT
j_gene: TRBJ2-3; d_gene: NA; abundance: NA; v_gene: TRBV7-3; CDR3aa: CASSFSGVRTDTQYF; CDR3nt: TGTGCCAGCAGCTTTTCAGGGGTGAGGACAGATACGCAGTATTTT
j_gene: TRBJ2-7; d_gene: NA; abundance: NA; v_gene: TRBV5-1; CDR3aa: CASSLAGGETYEQYF; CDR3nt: TGCGCCAGCAGCTTGGCAGGCGGGGAGACCTACGAGCAGTACTTC
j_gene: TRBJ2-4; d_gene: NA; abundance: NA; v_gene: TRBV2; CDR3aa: CASSLQETKNIQYF; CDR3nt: TGTGCCAGCAGCCTGCAGGAAACCAAAAACATTCAGTACTTC
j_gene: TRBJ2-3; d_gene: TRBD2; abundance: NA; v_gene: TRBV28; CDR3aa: CATLPSGKSTDTQYF; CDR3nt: TGTGCCACCCTGCCTAGCGGAAAGAGCACAGATACGCAGTATTTT
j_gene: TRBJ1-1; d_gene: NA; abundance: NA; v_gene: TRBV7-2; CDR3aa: CASSWIAGHTNTEAFF; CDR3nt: TGTGCCAGCAGCTGGATTGCGGGACACACAAACACTGAAGCTTTCTTT
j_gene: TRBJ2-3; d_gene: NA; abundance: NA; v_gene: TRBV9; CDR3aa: CASSASTDTQYF; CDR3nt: TGTGCCAGCAGCGCGAGCACAGATACGCAGTATTTT
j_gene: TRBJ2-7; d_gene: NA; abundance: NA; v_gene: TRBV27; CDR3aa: CASSSRTGPYEQYF; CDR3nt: TGTGCCAGCAGTTCGCGGACCGGGCCCTACGAGCAGTACTTC
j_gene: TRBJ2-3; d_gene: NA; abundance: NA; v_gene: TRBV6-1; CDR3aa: CASSMGPLRGDTQYF; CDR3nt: TGTGCCAGCAGCATGGGCCCTCTCCGGGGGGATACGCAGTATTTT
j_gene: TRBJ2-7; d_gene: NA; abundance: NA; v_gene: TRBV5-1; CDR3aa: CASSLGTFGYEQYF; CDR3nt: TGCGCCAGCAGCTTAGGGACATTTGGCTACGAGCAGTACTTC
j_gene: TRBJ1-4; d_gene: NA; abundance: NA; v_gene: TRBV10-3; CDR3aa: CAITRDPGGEKLFF; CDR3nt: TGTGCCATCACTAGAGACCCCGGCGGGGAAAAACTGTTTTTT
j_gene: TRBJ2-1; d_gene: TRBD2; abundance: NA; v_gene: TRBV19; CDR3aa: CASSKGTSGRPREQFF; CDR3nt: TGTGCCAGTAGTAAGGGGACTAGCGGGAGGCCTCGTGAGCAGTTCTTC
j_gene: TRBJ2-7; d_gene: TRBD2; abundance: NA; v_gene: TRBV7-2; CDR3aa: CASSWSLAGTPYEQYF; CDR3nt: TGTGCCAGCAGCTGGTCACTAGCGGGGACCCCCTACGAGCAGTACTTC
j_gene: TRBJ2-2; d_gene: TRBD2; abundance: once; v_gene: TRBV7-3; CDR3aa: CASSLMATSGTGELFF; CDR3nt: TGTGCCAGCAGCTTAATGGCGACTAGCGGGACCGGGGAGCTGTTTTTT
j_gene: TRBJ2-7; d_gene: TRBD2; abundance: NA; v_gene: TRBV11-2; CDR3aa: CASSLGLGSREQYF; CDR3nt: TGTGCCAGCAGCTTGGGACTAGGATCACGCGAGCAGTACTTC
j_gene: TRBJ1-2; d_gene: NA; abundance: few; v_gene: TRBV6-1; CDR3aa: CASSESGGNYGYTF; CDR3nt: TGTGCCAGCAGTGAAAGTGGGGGGAACTATGGCTACACCTTC
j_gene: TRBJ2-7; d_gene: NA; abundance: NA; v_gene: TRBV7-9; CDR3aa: CASSLSGTVQYEQYF; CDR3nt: TGTGCCAGCAGCTTAAGCGGGACAGTACAATACGAGCAGTACTTC
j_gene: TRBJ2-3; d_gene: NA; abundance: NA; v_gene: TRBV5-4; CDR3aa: CASSAELSRQVGTQYF; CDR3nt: TGTGCCAGCAGCGCCGAATTATCCCGACAAGTCGGTACGCAGTATTTT
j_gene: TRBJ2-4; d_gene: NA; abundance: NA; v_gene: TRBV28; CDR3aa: CASSLSPGADIQYF; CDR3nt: TGTGCCAGCAGTTTATCTCCGGGGGCAGACATTCAGTACTTC
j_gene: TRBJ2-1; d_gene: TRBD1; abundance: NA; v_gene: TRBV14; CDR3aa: CASSPTGGYNEQFF; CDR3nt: TGTGCCAGCAGCCCTACAGGGGGCTACAATGAGCAGTTCTTC
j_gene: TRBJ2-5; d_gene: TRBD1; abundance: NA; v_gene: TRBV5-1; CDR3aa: CASSLGDRAETQYF; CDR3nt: TGCGCCAGCAGCTTGGGGGACAGGGCGGAGACCCAGTACTTC
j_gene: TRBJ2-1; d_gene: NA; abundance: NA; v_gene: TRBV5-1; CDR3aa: CASSLDIPFGEQFF; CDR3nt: TGCGCCAGCAGCTTGGACATCCCCTTTGGTGAGCAGTTCTTC
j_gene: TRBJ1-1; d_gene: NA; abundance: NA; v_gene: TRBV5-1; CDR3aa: CASRPLLNTEAFF; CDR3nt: TGCGCCAGCAGACCGTTGTTGAACACTGAAGCTTTCTTT
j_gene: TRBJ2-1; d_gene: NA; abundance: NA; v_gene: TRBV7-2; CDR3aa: CASSFYRSPYNEQFF; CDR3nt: TGTGCCAGCAGCTTTTACAGGTCACCCTACAATGAGCAGTTCTTC
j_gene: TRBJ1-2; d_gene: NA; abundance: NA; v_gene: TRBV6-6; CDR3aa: CASSRGPPWGYTF; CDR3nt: TGTGCCAGCAGTCGGGGGCCTCCTTGGGGCTACACCTTC
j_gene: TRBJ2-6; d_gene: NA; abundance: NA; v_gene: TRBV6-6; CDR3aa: CASSYSSDSGANVLTF; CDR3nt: TGTGCCAGCAGTTACTCGAGCGACTCTGGGGCCAACGTCCTGACTTTC
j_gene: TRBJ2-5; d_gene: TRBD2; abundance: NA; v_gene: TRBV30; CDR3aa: CAWGLDAETQYF; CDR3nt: TGTGCCTGGGGACTAGACGCGGAGACCCAGTACTTC
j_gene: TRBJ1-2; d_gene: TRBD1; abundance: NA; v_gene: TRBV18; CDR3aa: CASSREGQGNYGYTF; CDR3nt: TGTGCCAGCTCACGGGAGGGACAGGGGAACTATGGCTACACCTTC